Listed below are T cell receptor beta chains from one sample, sequenced in a study of blood T cell repertoires in COVID-19. TCRdb's table, derived via immunoSEQ multiplex PCR, lists solely in-frame clones and lacks some. The table has roughly 50,000 clones, approximately 85% seen once. Sequenced input: peripheral blood. These receptors originate from a woman aged 60-70 years with acute or convalescent COVID-19. CDR3s include the opening cysteine and the closing phenylalanine or tryptophan. The D gene is left open where the match is weak. Expanded clones get a size class; other rows say once, few or many, or leave the size out.

d_call,clone_size,j_call,v_call,cdr3_nt,cdr3_aa
TRBD1,.,TRBJ1-5,TRBV7-8,TGTGCCAGCAGCCTAGACAGGGCTCAGCCCCAGCATTTT,CASSLDRAQPQHF
TRBD1,.,TRBJ1-2,TRBV6-1,TGTGCCAGCAGTGATCGGACAGGGGGCGTCTATGGCTACACCTTC,CASSDRTGGVYGYTF
TRBD1,few,TRBJ1-3,TRBV6-5,TGTGCCAGCCGAAAGGGGGCAGGCTCTGGAAACACCATATATTTT,CASRKGAGSGNTIYF
TRBD1,.,TRBJ1-1,TRBV18,TGTGCCAGCTCACAACAGGGACAGGGGAGAACTGAAGCTTTCTTT,CASSQQGQGRTEAFF
.,.,TRBJ2-2,TRBV4-1,TGCGCCAGCAGCCAAGATCTCGGGGGGCGAGGTACCGGGGAGCTGTTTTTT,CASSQDLGGRGTGELFF
TRBD2,.,TRBJ2-1,TRBV29-1,TGCAGCGTGGAACCGACTAGCGGGGAGCAGTTCTTC,CSVEPTSGEQFF
.,.,TRBJ1-5,TRBV14,TGTGCCAGCAGCCAACATAGCAATCAGCCCCAGCATTTT,CASSQHSNQPQHF
.,.,TRBJ1-1,TRBV7-9,TGTGCCAGCAGCTTATCATTAGGGGACACTGAAGCTTTCTTT,CASSLSLGDTEAFF
TRBD1,.,TRBJ2-3,TRBV7-2,TGTGCCAGCAGCTTAATTGCAGGGGGTAGCACAGATACGCAGTATTTT,CASSLIAGGSTDTQYF
.,.,TRBJ1-3,TRBV6-5,TGTGCCAGCAGACTTCAATCTTCTGGAAACACCATATATTTT,CASRLQSSGNTIYF
.,.,TRBJ2-7,TRBV30,TGTGCCTGGAGCTCCGGCGGCCCCTACGAGCAGTACTTC,CAWSSGGPYEQYF
.,once,TRBJ1-5,TRBV6-5,TGTGCCAGCAGGGCCATCGGGTTGAGCAATCAGCCCCAGCATTTT,CASRAIGLSNQPQHF
.,.,TRBJ1-6,TRBV5-6,TGTGCCAGCAGCGATAGAGGCCGACTATGGCCCCTCCACTTT,CASSDRGRLWPLHF
TRBD1,.,TRBJ1-5,TRBV28,TGTGCCAGCATCCACAGGGGCTGGGGCAATCAGCCCCAGCATTTT,CASIHRGWGNQPQHF
.,few,TRBJ1-1,TRBV29-1,TGCAGCGTTAGACAGGTGAACACTGAAGCTTTCTTT,CSVRQVNTEAFF
.,.,TRBJ1-5,TRBV18,TGTGCCAGCTCACTTGAAGCGGTTAGCAATCAGCCCCAGCATTTT,CASSLEAVSNQPQHF